This T cell receptor (beta chain) stems from a study of metastatic and nonmetastatic thyroid tumors. Study in general: The comparison covered peripheral blood and tumor or nodule tissue in malignant and benign thyroid patients. Findings of the study overall: Reports indicated that malignant thyroid tumors showed significantly higher TCR beta diversity than benign nodules did, in blood and tumor.

This clone is labeled medium-sized. Its cognate antigen is unknown. In the authors' methods: CDR3 differences across clinicopathological groups were used to build a distant-metastasis classifier for papillary thyroid cancer. TCRdb re-called the PCR reads through MiXCR. These V and J calls originate from TCRdb's pipeline instead of the authors' own analysis. The sample carries 35,000 to 50,000 clones, roughly 12% recorded once. No patient received treatment before thyroid surgery. Germline CDR1 and CDR2: MNHEY and SVGEGT. After removal of 5 bases from V and 6 bases from J, the junction contained 6 bases not matched to a gene. The CDR3 extends over 13 amino acids.

The sequencing input was blood. The TCR originated in a male donor with papillary thyroid cancer or a benign thyroid nodule (not recorded which). Some clones in this sample may be carry-over from other donors' samples. V gene TRBV6-2 or TRBV6-3 combines with J gene TRBJ1-1; TRBD1 agrees at 7 bases. The CDR3 DNA reads as TGTGCCAGCAGTGACACACAGGGGCCTGAAGCTTTCTTT. Protein sequence: CASSDTQGPEAFF.